This TCR beta chain is from a study of T cell repertoires in cytomegalovirus infection. TCRdb used MiXCR to reprocess the reads, holding one entry per CDR3 protein. The top ten clones hold around 13% of a sample with 650,000 to 850,000 distinct CDR3 sequences, 25% to 30% of them seen once. Germline lookup yields CDR1 SGHVS and CDR2 FNYEAQ. Germline trimming cut 4 bases from V and 3 bases from J; bases unmatched to any gene: 5. The CDR3 sequence is 17 residues long. This clonotype was observed at least ten times. The target antigen is unknown. The chain links TRBV7-6 to TRBJ2-3, with 15 bases identical to TRBD2. The sample consisted of cultured CD8+ T cells from PBMCs, taken from culture after CMV antigen stimulation. The TCR originated in a human donor in good health (CMV status not recorded). Some clones in this sample may be carry-over from other donors' samples. CDR3: CASSYGLAGGQTDTQYF. The DNA for the CDR3 is TGTGCCAGCAGCTACGGACTAGCGGGGGGGCAGACAGATACGCAGTATTTT.